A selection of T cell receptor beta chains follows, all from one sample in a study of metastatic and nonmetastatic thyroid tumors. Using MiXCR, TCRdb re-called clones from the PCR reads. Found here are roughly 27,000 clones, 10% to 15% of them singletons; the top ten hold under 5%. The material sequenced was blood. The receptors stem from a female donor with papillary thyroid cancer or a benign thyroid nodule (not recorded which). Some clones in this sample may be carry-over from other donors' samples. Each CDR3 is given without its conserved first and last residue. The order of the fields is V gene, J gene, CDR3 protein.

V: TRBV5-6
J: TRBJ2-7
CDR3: ASSLGGSGRFYEQY

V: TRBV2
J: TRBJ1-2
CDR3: ASSGSQGVYGYT

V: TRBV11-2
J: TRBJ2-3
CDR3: ASSLDGAGGSDTQY

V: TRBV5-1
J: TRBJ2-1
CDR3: ASSSQPGYEQF

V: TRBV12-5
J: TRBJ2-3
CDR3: ASGSPGPGTDTQY

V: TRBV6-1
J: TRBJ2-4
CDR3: ASSEGAEQTQY

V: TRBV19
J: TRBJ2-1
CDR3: ASSIEGHGSGNNEQF

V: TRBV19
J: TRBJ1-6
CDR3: ASSIDRGPNSPLH

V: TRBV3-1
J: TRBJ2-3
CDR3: ASSQGSTSGIALGTQY

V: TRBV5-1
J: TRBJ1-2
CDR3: ASSLDWTEANYGYT

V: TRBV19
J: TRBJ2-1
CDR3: ASSRQGNEQF

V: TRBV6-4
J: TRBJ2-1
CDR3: ASSPLGTSGSNEQF

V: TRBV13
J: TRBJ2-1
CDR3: ASSRSGGRYNEQF

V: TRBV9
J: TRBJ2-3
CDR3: ASSVGAVSTDTQY

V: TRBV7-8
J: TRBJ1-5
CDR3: ANSLGAGSNRPQH

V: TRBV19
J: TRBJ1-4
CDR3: ASSMDSGIREKLF

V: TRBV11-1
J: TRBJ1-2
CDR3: ASSLSVGGRSYGYT

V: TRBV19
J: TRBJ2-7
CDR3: ASSPGRHGEQY

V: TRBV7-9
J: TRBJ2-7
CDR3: ASSPIEYEQY

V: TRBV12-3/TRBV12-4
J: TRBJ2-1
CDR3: ASSFRNEQF

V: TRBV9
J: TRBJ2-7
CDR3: ASSVAPSGLAGDEQY

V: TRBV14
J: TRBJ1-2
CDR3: ASSPSRRTNYGYT

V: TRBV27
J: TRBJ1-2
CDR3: ASRPGQARKGPYGYT

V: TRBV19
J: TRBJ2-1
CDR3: ASSIWTGVVNEQF

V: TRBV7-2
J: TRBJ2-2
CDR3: ASSPGLSSTGELF

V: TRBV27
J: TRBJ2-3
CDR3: ASSPSVDTQY

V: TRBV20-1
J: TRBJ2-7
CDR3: SSPASRGPSYEQY

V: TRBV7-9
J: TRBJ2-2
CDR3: ASSPTRNTGELF

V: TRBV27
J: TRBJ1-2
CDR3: ASSPSRAPFGGYT

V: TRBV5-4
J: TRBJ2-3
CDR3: ASRAGVGTDTQY

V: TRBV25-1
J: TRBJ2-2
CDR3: ASSLPGPERELF

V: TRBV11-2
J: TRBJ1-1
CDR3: ASTPGSTEAF

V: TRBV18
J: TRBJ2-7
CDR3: ASSPLGAELSYEQY

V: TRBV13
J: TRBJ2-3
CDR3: ASSLAGLQRTDTQY

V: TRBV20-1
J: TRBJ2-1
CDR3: SAPETRVNYNEQF

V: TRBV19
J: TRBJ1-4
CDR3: ASKGTGSPSGNEKLF

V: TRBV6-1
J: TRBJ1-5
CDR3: ASGVEGSGNQPQH

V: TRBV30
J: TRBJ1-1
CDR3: AWSVLPGNTEAF

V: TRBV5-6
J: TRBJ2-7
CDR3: ASSRPGQGSYEQY

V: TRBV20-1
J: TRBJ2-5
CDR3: SLQGVEETQY

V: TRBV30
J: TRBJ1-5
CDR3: AWSEGTGNQPQH

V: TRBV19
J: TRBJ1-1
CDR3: ASSILKSGPKNTEAF

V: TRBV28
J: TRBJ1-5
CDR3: ASSFYRANQPHH

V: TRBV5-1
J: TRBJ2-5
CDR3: ASSGSGLAGPETQY

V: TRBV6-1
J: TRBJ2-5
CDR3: ASRWEGIETQY

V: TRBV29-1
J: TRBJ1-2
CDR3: SVLDIHYANYGYT